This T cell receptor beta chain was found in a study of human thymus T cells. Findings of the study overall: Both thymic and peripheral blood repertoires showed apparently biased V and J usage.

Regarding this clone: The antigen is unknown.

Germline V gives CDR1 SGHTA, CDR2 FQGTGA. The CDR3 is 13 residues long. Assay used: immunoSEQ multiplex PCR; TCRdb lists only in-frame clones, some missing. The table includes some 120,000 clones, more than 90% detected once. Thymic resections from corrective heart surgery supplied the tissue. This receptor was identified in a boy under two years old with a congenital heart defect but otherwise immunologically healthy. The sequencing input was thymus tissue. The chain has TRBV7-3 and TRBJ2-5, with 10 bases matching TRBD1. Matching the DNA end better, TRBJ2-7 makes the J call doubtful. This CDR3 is CASSRDRGYEQYF. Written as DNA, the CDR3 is TGTGCCAGCAGCCGGGACAGGGGCTACGAGCAGTACTTC.